This passage covers 2 T cell receptor beta chains from one sample sequenced in a study of blood T cell repertoires in COVID-19. Some clones are missing from TCRdb's copy, which holds only in-frame ones; the method was immunoSEQ multiplex PCR. The repertoire holds fewer than 250,000 clones, with 80% to 90% as singletons. Sequenced material: peripheral blood. These receptors were obtained from a woman aged 40 to 50 with active or convalescent COVID-19.

The chain carries TRBV28 and TRBJ2-5; maybe TRBD1 (6 bases). CDR1 and CDR2 (germline): MDHEN, SYDVKM. V was clipped by 2 bases and J by 7 bases, with 14 bases between them. The CDR3 contains 14 residues. CDR3 DNA sequence: TGTGCCAGCAGTTTAGGCAGGGGTAGGGGGACCCAGTACTTC. As protein: CASSLGRGRGTQYF.

The chain joins TRBV28 to TRBJ2-2; 12 bases match TRBD1. J gave up 6 bases and V 3 bases, and 5 bases lay outside the gene matches. The CDR3 covers 16 residues. The germline V gene encodes CDR1 MDHEN and CDR2 SYDVKM. For the CDR3, the DNA is TGTGCCAGCAGTTTTGTGGGACAGGGGGCGTCCGGGGAGCTGTTTTTT. Translation: CASSFVGQGASGELFF.